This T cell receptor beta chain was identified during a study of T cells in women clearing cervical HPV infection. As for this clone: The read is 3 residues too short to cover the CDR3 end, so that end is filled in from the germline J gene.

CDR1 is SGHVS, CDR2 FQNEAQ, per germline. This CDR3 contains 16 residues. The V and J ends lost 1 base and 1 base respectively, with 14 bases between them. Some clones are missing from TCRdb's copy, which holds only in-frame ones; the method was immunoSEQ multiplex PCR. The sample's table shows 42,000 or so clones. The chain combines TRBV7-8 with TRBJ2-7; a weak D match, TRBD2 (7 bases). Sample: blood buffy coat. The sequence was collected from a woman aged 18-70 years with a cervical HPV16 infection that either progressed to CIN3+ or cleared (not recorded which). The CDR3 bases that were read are TGTGCCAGCAGCTTAGTGGCGGGGGCGAGGTCCTACGAG. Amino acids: CASSLVAGARSYE. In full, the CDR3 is CASSLVAGARSYEQYF.